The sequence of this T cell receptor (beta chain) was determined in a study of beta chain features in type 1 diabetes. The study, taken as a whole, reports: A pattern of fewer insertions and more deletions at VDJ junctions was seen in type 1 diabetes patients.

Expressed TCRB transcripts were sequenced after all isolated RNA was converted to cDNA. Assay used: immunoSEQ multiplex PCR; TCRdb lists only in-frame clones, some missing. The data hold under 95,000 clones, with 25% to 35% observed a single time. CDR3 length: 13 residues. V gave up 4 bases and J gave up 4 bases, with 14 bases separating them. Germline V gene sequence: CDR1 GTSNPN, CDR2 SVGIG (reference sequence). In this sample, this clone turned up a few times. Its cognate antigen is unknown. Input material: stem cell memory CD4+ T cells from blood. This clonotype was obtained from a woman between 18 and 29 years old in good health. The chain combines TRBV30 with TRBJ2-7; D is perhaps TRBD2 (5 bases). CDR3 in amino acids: CAWNRGVAYEQYF. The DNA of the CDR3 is TGTGCCTGGAATCGGGGTGTAGCGTACGAGCAGTACTTC.